This T cell receptor (beta chain) was recovered during a study of blood T cells in healthy people across ages. With a J-beta primer mix and a sample-barcoded 5' primer, a second PCR ran about 7 to 11 cycles. CDR3-containing paired-end reads numbered at least 2.5 million in each sample. TCRdb re-called the 5' RACE reads through MiXCR, storing one row per CDR3 protein. The data show about 1.8 million distinct CDR3 sequences, around half seen once. Trimming cost V 6 bases and J 0 bases, with 15 bases left between them. Germline V gene lookup returns CDR1 KGHDR and CDR2 SFDVKD. The CDR3 sequence is 16 residues long. Healthy Caucasian individuals from Russia aged about 6 to 90 were enrolled as donors. Per-sample PBMC isolation yielded at least 7 million cells. A minimum of 5 micrograms of total RNA was extracted per sample.

The rearrangement links TRBV24-1 to TRBJ2-3; D perhaps matches TRBD1 (6 bases). This TCR was recovered from a woman between 40 and 55 years old in good health. Specimen: blood. The CDR3 DNA follows: TGTGCCACCAGTTACGGGACACACCAAAGCACAGATACGCAGTATTTT. Protein: CATSYGTHQSTDTQYF.